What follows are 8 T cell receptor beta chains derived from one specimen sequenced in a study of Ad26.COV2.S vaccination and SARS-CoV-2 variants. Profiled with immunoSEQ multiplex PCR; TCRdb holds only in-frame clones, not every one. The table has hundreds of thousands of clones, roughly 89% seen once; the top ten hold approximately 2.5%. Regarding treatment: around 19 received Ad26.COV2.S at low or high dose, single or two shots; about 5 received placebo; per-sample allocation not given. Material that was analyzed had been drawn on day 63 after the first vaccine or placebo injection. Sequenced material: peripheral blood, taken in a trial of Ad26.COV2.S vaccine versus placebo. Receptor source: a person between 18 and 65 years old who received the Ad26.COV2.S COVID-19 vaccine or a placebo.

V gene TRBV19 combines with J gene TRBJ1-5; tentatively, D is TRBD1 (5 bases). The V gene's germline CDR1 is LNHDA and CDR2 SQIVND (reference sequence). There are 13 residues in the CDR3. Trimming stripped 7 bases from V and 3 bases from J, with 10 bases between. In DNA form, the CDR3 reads TGTGCCAGTATGGGACTGGACAATCAGCCCCAGCATTTT. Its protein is CASMGLDNQPQHF.

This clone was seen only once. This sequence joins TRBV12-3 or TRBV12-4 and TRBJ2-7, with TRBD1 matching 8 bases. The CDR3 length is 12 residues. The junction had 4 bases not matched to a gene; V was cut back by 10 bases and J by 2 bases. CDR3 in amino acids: CATRQGPYEQYF. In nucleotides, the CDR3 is TGTGCCACCCGACAGGGGCCCTACGAGCAGTACTTC.

The CDR3 nucleotides are TGTGCCAGCAGCCGAACATCGGGACTGCCCAATGAGCAGTTCTTC. Its translation: CASSRTSGLPNEQFF. The chain carries TRBV7-3 and TRBJ2-1, with D maybe TRBD2 (6 bases). Trimming took 5 bases from V and 6 from J, leaving 17 bases between them. CDR1 is SGHTA and CDR2 is FQGTGA in the germline V gene. The CDR3 contains 15 residues.

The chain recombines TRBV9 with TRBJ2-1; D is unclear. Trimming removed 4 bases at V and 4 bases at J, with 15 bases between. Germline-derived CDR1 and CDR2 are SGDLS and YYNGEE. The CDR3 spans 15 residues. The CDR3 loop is CASSSYVGGYNEQFF. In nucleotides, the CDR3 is TGTGCCAGCAGCTCCTACGTGGGTGGATACAATGAGCAGTTCTTC.

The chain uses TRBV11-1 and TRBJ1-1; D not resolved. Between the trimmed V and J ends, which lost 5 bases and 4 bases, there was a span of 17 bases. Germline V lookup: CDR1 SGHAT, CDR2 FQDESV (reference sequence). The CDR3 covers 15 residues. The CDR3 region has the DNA TGTGCCAGCAGCCCGCTGGGGTTCGGTGGCACTGAAGCTTTCTTT. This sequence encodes CASSPLGFGGTEAFF.

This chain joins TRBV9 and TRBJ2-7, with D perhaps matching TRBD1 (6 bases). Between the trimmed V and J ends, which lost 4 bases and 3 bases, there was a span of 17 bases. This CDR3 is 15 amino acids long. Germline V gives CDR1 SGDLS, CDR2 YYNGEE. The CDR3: CASSFQGQSNYEQYF. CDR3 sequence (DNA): TGTGCCAGCAGCTTTCAGGGGCAGTCAAACTACGAGCAGTACTTC. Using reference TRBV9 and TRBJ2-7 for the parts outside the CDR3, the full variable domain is DSGVTQTPKHLITATGQRVTLRCSPRSGDLSVYWYQQSLDQGLQFLIQYYNGEERAKGNILERFSAQQFPDLHSELNLSSLELGDSALYFCASSFQGQSNYEQYFGPGTRLTVT.

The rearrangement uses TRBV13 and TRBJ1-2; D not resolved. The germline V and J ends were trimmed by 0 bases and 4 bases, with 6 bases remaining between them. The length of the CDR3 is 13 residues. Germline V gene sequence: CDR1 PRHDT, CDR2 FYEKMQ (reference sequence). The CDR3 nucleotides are TGTGCCAGCAGCTTAGGCGGCAGCTATGGCTACACCTTC. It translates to CASSLGGSYGYTF.

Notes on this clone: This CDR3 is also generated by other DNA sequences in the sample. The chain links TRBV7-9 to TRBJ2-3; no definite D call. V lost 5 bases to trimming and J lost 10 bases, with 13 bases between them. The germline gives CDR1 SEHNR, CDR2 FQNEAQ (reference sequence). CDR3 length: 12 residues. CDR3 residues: CASSLTSGAQYF. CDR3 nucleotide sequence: TGTGCCAGCAGCCTCACGAGTGGAGCGCAGTATTTT.